This T cell receptor (beta chain) was identified during a study of vaccination and CD4 T cells after COVID-19. Of note for this clonotype: What it binds is not known.

Germline V gene lookup returns CDR1 SGHTA and CDR2 FQGNSA. After removal of 3 bases from V and 4 bases from J, the junction contained 8 bases not matched to a gene. CDR3 length equals 15 residues. Sequenced with the Oncomine TCR Beta short-read assay was DNA taken from cultured CD4+ T cells. TCRdb independently ran MiXCR on the PCR reads; one entry per CDR3 protein. The sample has under 8,500 distinct CDR3 sequences, 45% to 60% seen once. Treatment defined: approximately 10-day PBMC culture with coronavirus spike peptide pools or control peptides (ViraFEST assay). Researchers collected the unexposed donor's CD4+ T cells before the COVID-19 pandemic (2011-2018). Wells contained roughly 1.9 million PBMCs each, and these were cultured with around 10 IU/ml IL-2 and around 10 ug/ml peptide pools. Four cold-coronavirus spikes, along with SARS-CoV-2 S/N, were used to probe unexposed-donor CD4+ T cells, cells permitting.

What was sequenced was CD4+ T cells from blood, cultured in vitro. The gene calls are TRBV7-2 and TRBJ1-1, with TRBD1 matching 7 bases. This TCR came from a human donor in good health. In DNA form, the CDR3 reads TGTGCCAGCAGCTTGGGGCCGGGACAGTTCACTGAAGCTTTCTTT. Its protein is CASSLGPGQFTEAFF.